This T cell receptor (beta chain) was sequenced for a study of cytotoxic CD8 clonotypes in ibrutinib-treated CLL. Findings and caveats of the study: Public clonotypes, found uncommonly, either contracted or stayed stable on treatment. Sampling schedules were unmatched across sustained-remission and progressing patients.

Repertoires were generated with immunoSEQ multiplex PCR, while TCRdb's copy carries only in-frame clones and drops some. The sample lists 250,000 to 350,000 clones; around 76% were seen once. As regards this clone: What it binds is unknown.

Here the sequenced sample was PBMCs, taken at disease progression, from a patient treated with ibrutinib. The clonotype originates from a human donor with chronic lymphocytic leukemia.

The CDR3, as DNA: TGTGCCACCAGGGGACAGTTGGACACAGATACGCAGTATTTT. Encoded protein: CATRGQLDTDTQYF. V is TRBV10-3 and J is TRBJ2-3, with 7 nucleotides matching TRBD1. The ends lost 10 bases at V and 2 bases at J; junction bases unmatched: 9. Germline values: CDR1 ENHRY, CDR2 SYGVKD. The CDR3 runs to 14 residues.